The entry below gives a single T cell receptor (beta chain) sequence along with its context. Its antigen is unknown. The record originates from a study of CD4 T cells in relation to SARS-CoV-2 and coronaviruses. The assay was immunoSEQ multiplex PCR, and TCRdb's table has in-frame clones only and misses some. This sample has almost 20,000 clones, with just under 75% found just once. The unexposed donors gave CD4+ T cells in 2011-2018, prior to COVID-19. Isolation of CD4+ T cells took place after around 11 days in culture. Cultures held two million PBMCs per well with around 9.7 IU/ml IL-2. V was pared by 8 bases and J by 13 bases, with 12 bases between. Germline V lookup: CDR1 MNHEY, CDR2 SVGAGI. This CDR3 contains 11 residues.

The V and J genes are TRBV6-5 and TRBJ1-6; TRBD1 is a possible D gene (5 bases). Sequenced material: CD4+ T cells from PBMCs, cultured in vitro. The sequence was obtained from a human donor in good health. CDR3 in DNA: TGTGCCAGCGGAGTGGGGGGTCCCCTCCACTTT. It translates to CASGVGGPLHF.